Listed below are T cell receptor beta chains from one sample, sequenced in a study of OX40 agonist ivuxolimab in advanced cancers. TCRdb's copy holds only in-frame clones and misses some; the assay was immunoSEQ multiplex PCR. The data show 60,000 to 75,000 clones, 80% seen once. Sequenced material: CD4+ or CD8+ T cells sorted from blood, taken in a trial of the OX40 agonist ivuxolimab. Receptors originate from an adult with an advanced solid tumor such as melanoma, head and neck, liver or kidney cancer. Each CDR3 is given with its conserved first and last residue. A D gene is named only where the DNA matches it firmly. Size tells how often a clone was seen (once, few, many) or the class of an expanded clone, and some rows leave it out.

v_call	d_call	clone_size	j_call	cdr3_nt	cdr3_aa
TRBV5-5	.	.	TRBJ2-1	TGTGCCAGCAGCTTGGTGCAGGGGCGGTACAATGAGCAGTTCTTC	CASSLVQGRYNEQFF
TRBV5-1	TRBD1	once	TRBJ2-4	TGCGCCAGCAGGCCGGCAGGGGGCTTAACCAAAAACATTCAGTACTTC	CASRPAGGLTKNIQYF
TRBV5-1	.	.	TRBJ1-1	TGCGCCAGCAAGGAGGGGCCAGCGGGCTCTGAAGCTTTCTTT	CASKEGPAGSEAFF
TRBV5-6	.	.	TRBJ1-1	TGTGCCAGCAGCACCTGGGGGGCTCGGACTGAAGCTTTCTTT	CASSTWGARTEAFF
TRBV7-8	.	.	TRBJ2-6	TGTGCCAGCGATGTTGACTCTGGGGCCAACGTCCTGACTTTC	CASDVDSGANVLTF
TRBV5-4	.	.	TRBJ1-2	TGTGCCAGCAGCTTGGCAGGACAGTTAGATGGCTACACCTTC	CASSLAGQLDGYTF
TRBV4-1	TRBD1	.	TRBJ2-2	TGCGCCAGCAGCCCACACGGGACAGGAAAAAACACCGGGGAGCTGTTTTTT	CASSPHGTGKNTGELFF
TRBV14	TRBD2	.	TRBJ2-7	TGTGCCAGCAGCACCAAGATACTAGCGGGACCCTACGAGCAGTACTTC	CASSTKILAGPYEQYF
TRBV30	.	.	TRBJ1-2	TGTGCCTGGAGCTTAGGAGGGGGCTACACCTTC	CAWSLGGGYTF
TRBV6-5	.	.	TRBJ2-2	TGTGCCAGCAGTTCCCCAGTAGGGGAGCTGTTTTTT	CASSSPVGELFF
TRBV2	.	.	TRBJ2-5	TGTGCCAATACCGGGCCCAGGGTTTTAGGCCAAGAGACCCAGTACTTC	CANTGPRVLGQETQYF
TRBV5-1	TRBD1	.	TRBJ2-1	TGCGCCAGCACCCTACAGGGGGGCTCCTACAATGAGCAGTTCTTC	CASTLQGGSYNEQFF
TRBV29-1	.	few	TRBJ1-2	TGCAGCGTTGGACTTCCGAACCTACCCAACTATGGCTACACCTTC	CSVGLPNLPNYGYTF
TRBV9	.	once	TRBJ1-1	TGTGCCAGCAGCGGAACGGGGGGAGGCAGCCTCTCTGAAGCTTTCTTT	CASSGTGGGSLSEAFF
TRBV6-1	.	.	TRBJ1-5	TGTGCCAGCAGTGAAGTGGGGGGGCACAGCAATCAGCCCCAGCATTTT	CASSEVGGHSNQPQHF
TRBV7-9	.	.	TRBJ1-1	TGTGCCAGTAGCTTAAGACTGAACACTGAAGCTTTCTTT	CASSLRLNTEAFF
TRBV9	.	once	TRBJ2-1	TGTGCCAGCAGCGGGGACACCGGCAATTACAATGAGCAGTTCTTC	CASSGDTGNYNEQFF
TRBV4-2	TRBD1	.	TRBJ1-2	TGTGCCAGCAGCCAAGATTGGGACAGCCGCTATGGCTACACCTTC	CASSQDWDSRYGYTF
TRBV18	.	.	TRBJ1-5	TGTGCCAGCTCACCGTCCCGGGACACTTCCAATCAGCCCCAGCATTTT	CASSPSRDTSNQPQHF
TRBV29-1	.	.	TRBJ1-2	TGCAGCGTTGTCGAAACAGGGAAAGAGGCCGGCTACACCTTC	CSVVETGKEAGYTF
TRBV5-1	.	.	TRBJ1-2	TGCGCCAGCAGCTTGGCCGGCGAAAACTATGGCTACACCTTC	CASSLAGENYGYTF
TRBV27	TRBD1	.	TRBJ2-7	TGTGCCAGCAGTCTCCGGGACAGGAGGTTTAACGAGCAGTACTTC	CASSLRDRRFNEQYF
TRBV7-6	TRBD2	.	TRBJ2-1	TGTGCCAGCAGCTCTAGCGGGGGGTACAATGAGCAGTTCTTC	CASSSSGGYNEQFF
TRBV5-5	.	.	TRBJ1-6	TGTGCCAGCACCAACCAAGTGGGTTCAAATTCACCCCTCCACTTT	CASTNQVGSNSPLHF
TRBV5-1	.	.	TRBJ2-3	TGCGCCAGCAGCTTGGGAGGGACACATAGCACAGATACGCAGTATTTT	CASSLGGTHSTDTQYF
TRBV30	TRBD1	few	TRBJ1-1	TGTGCCTGGGGGGACAGACGAACTGAAGCTTTCTTT	CAWGDRRTEAFF
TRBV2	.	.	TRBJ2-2	TGTGCCAGCAGTGGAGGGTGGGAGCTGTTTTTT	CASSGGWELFF
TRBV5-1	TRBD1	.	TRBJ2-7	TGCGCCAGCAGCGTCTCCGGGACAGGGTCGGGGGAGCAGTACTTC	CASSVSGTGSGEQYF
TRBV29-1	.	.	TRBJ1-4	TGCAGCGTTGAAGACCCCAGGGGAGAAAAACTGTTTTTT	CSVEDPRGEKLFF
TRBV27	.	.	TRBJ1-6	TGTGCCAGCAGTTTTTTCAGGGATTCTAGCTCCTATAATTCACCCCTCCACTTT	CASSFFRDSSSYNSPLHF
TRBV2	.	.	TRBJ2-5	TGTGCCAGCAGTGATCCGGGGAACGGCGTGTTGAGCGCCCAGTACTTC	CASSDPGNGVLSAQYF
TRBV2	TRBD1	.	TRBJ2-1	TGTGCCAGCAGTGGACAGGGGGAAGGTGAGCAGTTCTTC	CASSGQGEGEQFF